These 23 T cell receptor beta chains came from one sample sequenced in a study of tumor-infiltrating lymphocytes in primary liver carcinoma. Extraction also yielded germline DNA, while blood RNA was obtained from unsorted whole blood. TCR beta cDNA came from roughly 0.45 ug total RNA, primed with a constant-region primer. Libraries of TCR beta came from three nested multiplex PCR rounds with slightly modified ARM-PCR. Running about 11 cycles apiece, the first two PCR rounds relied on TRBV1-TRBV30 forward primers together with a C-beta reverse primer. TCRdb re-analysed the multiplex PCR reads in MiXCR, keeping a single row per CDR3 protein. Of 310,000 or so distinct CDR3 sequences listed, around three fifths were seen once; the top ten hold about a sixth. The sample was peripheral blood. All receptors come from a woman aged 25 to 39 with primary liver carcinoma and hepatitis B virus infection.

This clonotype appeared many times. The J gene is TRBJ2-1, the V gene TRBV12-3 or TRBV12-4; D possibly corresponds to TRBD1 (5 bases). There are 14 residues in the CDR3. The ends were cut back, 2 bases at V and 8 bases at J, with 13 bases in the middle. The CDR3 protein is CASSLRGQGDEQFF. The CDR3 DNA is TGTGCCAGCAGTTTAAGAGGACAAGGGGATGAGCAGTTCTTC.

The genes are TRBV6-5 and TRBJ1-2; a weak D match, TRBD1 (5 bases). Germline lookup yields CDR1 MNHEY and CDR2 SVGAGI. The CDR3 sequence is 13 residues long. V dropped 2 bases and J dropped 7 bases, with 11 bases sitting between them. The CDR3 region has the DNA TGTGCCAGCAGTTACCCCGGGGGGACTGGCTACACCTTC. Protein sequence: CASSYPGGTGYTF.

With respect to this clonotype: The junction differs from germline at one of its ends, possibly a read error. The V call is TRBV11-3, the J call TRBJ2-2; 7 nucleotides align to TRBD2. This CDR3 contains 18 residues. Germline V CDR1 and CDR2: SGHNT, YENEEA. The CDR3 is CACSLVLASGLLTGELFF. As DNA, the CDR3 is TGTGCCTGCAGCTTAGTTCTTGCTAGCGGCCTTTTAACCGGGGAGCTGTTTTTT.

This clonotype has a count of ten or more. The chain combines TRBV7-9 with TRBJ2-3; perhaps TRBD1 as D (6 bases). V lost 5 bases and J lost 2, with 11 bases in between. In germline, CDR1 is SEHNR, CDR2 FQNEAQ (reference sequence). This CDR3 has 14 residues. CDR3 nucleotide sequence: TGTGCCAGCAGCACACAGGGTTTCACAGATACGCAGTATTTT. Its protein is CASSTQGFTDTQYF.

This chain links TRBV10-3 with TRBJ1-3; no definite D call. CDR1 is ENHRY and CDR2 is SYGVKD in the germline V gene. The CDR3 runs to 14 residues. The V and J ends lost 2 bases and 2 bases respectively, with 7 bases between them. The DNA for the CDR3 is TGTGCCATCAGTGAGGATCAGGCTGGAAACACCATATATTTT. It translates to CAISEDQAGNTIYF.

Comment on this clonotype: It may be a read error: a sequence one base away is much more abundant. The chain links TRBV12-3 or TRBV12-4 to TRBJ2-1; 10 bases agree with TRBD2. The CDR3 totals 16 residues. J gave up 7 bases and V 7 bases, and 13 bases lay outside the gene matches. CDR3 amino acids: CASNLGSSGSTNEQFF. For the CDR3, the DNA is TGTGCCAGCAATTTGGGGTCTAGCGGGAGTACGAATGAGCAGTTCTTC.

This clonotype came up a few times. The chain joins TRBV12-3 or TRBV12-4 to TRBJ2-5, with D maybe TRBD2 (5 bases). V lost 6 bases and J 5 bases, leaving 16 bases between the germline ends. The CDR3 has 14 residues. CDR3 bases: TGTGCCAGCAGACCGAGAGGAGGCTTCGAGACCCAGTACTTC. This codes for CASRPRGGFETQYF.

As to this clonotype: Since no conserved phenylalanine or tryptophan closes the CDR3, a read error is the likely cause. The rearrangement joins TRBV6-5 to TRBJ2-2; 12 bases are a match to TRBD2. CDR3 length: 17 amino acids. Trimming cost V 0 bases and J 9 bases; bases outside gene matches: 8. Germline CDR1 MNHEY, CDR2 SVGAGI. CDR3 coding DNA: TGTGCCAGCAGTTACTCCCCTAGCGGGAGGGCTTTCAGGGAGCTGTTTCTT. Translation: CASSYSPSGRAFRELFL.

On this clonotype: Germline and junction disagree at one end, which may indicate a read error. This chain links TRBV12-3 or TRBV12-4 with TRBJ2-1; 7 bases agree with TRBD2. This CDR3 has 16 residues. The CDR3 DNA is TGTGCCAGCAGTTTATCCTACCAGCGGGAATACAATGAGCAGTCCTTC. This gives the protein CASSLSYQREYNEQSF.

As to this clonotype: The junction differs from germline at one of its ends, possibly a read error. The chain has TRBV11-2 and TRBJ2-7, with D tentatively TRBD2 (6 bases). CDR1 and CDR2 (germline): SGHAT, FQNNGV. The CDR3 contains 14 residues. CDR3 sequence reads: CASGLAGGVYGQYF. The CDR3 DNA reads TGTGCCAGCGGCTTAGCCGGGGGAGTCTACGGGCAGTACTTC.

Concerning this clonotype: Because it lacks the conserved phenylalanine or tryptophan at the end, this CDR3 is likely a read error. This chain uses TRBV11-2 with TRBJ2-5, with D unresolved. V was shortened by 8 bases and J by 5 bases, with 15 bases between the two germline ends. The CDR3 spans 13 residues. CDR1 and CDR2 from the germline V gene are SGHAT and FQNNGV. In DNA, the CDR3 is TGTGCCAGCTATGGGAAGGGAACGGAGACCCAGTACTCC. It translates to CASYGKGTETQYS.

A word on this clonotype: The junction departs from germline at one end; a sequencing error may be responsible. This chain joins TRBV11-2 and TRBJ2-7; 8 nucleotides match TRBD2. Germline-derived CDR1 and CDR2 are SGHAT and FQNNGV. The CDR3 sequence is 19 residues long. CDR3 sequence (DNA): TGTGCCAGCAGGTTAGCGGAACCCCAAAGTACTAGCGGCAACTACGAGCAGTACTTC. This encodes CASRLAEPQSTSGNYEQYF.

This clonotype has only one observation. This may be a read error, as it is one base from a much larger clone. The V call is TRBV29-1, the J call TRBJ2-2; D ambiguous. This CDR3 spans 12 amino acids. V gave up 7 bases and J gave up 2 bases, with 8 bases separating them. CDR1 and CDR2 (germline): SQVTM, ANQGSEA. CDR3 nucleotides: TGCAGCGCTAAGGATAACACCGGGGAGCTGTTTTTT. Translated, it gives CSAKDNTGELFF.

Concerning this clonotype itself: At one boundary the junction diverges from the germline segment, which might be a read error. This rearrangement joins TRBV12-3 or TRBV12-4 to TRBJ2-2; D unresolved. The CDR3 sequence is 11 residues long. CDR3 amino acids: CANSSSGELFF. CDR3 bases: TGTGCCAACAGTTCTTCCGGGGAGCTGTTTTTT.

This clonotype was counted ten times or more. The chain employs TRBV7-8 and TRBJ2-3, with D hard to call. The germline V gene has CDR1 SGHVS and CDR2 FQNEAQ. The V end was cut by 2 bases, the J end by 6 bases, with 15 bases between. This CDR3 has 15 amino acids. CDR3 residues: CASSLYLPPQDTQYF. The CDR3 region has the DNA TGTGCCAGCAGCTTATATCTTCCCCCCCAGGATACGCAGTATTTT.

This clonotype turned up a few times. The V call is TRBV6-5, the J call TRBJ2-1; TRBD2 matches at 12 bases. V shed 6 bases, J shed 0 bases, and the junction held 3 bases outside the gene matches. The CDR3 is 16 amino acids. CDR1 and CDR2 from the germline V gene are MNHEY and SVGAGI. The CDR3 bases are TGTGCCAGCAGGGAGACTAGCGGGAGCTCCTACAATGAGCAGTTCTTC. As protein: CASRETSGSSYNEQFF.

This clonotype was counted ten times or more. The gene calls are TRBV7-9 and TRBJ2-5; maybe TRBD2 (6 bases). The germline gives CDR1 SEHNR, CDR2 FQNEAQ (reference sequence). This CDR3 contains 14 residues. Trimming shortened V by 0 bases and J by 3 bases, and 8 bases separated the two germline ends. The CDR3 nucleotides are TGTGCCAGCAGCTTAGCGGGAGGTGAAGAGACCCAGTACTTC. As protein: CASSLAGGEETQYF.

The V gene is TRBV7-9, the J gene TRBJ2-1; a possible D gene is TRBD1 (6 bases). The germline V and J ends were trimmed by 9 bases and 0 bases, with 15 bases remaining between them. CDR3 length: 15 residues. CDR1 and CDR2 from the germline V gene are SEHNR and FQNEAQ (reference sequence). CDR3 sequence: CARSPGTSSYNEQFF. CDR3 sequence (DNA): TGTGCCAGGAGCCCCGGGACAAGCTCCTACAATGAGCAGTTCTTC.

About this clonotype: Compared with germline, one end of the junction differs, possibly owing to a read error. The CDR3 sequence: CASREPEFAGELLF. The CDR3 coding sequence is TGTGCCAGCAGGGAACCAGAGTTCGCCGGGGAGCTGCTTTTT. The genes are TRBV6-5 and TRBJ2-2, with D perhaps matching TRBD2 (5 bases). Germline-derived CDR1 and CDR2 are MNHEY and SVGAGI. This CDR3 region has 14 residues.

The CDR3 protein is CASSPASGVDTQYF. The CDR3 DNA reads as TGTGCCAGCAGCCCCGCTAGCGGGGTAGATACGCAGTATTTT. The chain carries TRBV7-8 and TRBJ2-3; 9 positions agree with TRBD2. The CDR3 has 14 residues. Germline assignment: CDR1 SGHVS and CDR2 FQNEAQ. The J segment lost 5 bases and the V segment lost 5 bases, leaving 5 bases of the junction unmatched.

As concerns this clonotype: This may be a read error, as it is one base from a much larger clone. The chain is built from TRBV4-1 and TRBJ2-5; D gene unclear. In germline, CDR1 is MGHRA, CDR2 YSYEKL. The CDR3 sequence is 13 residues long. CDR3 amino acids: CAGSPPGGETQYF. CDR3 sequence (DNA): TGCGCCGGCAGCCCCCCAGGTGGGGAGACCCAGTACTTC.

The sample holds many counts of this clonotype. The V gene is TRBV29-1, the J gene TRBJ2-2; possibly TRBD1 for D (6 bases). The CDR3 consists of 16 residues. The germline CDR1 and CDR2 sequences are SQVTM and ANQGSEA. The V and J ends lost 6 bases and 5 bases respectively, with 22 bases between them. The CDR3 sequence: CSVLHPDRTGTGELFF. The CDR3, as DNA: TGCAGCGTCCTTCATCCGGACAGAACTGGAACCGGGGAGCTGTTTTTT.

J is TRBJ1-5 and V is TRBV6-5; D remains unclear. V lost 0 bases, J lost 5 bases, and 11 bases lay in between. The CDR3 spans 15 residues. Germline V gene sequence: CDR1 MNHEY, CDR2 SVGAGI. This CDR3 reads CASSYSYSSDQPQHF. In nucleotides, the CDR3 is TGTGCCAGCAGTTACTCGTATTCCAGCGATCAGCCCCAGCATTTT.